This T cell receptor (beta chain) was sequenced during a study of blood T cells in healthy people across ages. This clonotype was found once. With a J-beta primer mix and a sample-barcoded 5' primer, a second PCR ran about 7 to 12 cycles. TCRdb analysed the 5' RACE reads with MiXCR anew, one entry per CDR3 protein. The data contain around 1,500,000 distinct CDR3 sequences, roughly 30% of them singletons. From germline, CDR1 is SGHVS and CDR2 FNYEAQ. The CDR3 extends over 16 amino acids. Trimming took 1 base from V and 2 from J, leaving 12 bases between them. Sequencing input: blood. The V gene is TRBV7-6, the J gene TRBJ1-5; TRBD1 might be the D (5 bases). This TCR came from a woman younger than 45 in good health. CDR3 region: CASSLGAGPGNQPQHF. The CDR3 nucleotides read TGTGCCAGCAGCTTAGGTGCGGGACCGGGCAATCAGCCCCAGCATTTT.